This entry is about one T cell receptor (beta chain). TRAV- and TRBV-specific primers, spanning alpha and beta chains, primed first-strand cDNA. The authors amplified TCRs for roughly 20 PCR cycles with a constant-region primer and a V-primer adapter. TCRdb ran MiXCR on the reads and lists one entry per CDR3 protein. The sample lists around 79,000 distinct CDR3 sequences; approximately 17% were seen once. Trimming removed 4 bases at V and 4 bases at J, with 15 bases between. The CDR3 covers 14 residues. Germline CDR1 SGHNT, CDR2 YYREEE (reference sequence). This entry is derived from a study of low-dose radiotherapy and immunotherapy resistance in tumors. Turning to the study itself: Every two weeks, the protocol called for intravenous cyclophosphamide at 200 mg/m2. It was given one day before each radiation and immunotherapy administration. Aspirin was taken orally by patients at 300 mg daily for four cycles from cycle 1 day 1.

Time point defined: before trial treatment. Donors, who were enrolled in a single-arm phase I dose-escalation trial, received nivolumab, ipilimumab, aspirin, low-dose cyclophosphamide and low-dose radiotherapy. Qualifying patients carried advanced solid tumors devoid of tumor-infiltrating lymphocytes. The rearrangement joins TRBV5-4 to TRBJ2-7; tentative D call: TRBD1 (6 bases). Sample: PBMCs, taken before treatment. The TCR was taken from a male donor with prostate cancer. This CDR3 is CASSTGTNRYEQYF. The CDR3 DNA reads as TGTGCCAGCAGCACTGGGACAAACCGTTACGAGCAGTACTTC. The full variable domain, with the rest looked up from reference TRBV5-4 and TRBJ2-7, is ETGVTQSPTHLIKTRGQQVTLRCSSQSGHNTVSWYQQALGQGPQFIFQYYREEENGRGNFPPRFSGLQFPNYSSELNVNALELDDSALYLCASSTGTNRYEQYFGPGTRLTVT.